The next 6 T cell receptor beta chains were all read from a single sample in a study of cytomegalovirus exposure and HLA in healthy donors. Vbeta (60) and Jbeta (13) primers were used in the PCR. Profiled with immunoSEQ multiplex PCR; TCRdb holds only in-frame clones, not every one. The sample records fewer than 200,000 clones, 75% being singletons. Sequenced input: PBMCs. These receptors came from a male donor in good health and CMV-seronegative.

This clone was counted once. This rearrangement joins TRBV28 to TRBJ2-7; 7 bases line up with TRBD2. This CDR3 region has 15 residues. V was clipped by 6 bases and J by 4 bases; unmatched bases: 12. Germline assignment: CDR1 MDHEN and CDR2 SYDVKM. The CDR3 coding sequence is TGTGCCAGCAGGTCCTCGGGGGGTCCGAGGTACGAGCAGTACTTC. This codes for CASRSSGGPRYEQYF. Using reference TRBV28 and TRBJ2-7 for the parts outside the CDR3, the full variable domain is DVKVTQSSRYLVKRTGEKVFLECVQDMDHENMFWYRQDPGLGLRLIYFSYDVKMKEKGDIPEGYSVSREKKERFSLILESASTNQTSMYLCASRSSGGPRYEQYFGPGTRLTVT.

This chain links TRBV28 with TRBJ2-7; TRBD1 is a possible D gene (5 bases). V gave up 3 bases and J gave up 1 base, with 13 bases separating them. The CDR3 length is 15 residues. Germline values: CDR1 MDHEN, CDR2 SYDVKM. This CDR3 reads CASSLGQGASYEQYF. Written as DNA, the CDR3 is TGTGCCAGCAGTTTGGGCCAGGGTGCATCCTACGAGCAGTACTTC.

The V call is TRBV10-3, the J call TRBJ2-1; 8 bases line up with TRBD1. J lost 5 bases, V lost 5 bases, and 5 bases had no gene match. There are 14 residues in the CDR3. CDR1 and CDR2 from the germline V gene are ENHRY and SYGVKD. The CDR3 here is CAISIGTGDNEQFF. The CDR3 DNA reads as TGTGCCATCAGTATCGGGACAGGCGACAATGAGCAGTTCTTC.

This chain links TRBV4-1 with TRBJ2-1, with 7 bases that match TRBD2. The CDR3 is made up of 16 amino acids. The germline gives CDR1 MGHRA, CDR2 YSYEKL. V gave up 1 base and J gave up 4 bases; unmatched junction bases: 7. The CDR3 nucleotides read TGCGCCAGCAGCCAAGCGGGAGGAGCGACATACAATGAGCAGTTCTTC. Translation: CASSQAGGATYNEQFF.

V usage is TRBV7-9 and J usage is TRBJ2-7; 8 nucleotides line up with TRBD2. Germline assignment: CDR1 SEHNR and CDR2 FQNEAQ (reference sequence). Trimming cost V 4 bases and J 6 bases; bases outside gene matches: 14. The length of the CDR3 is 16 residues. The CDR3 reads CASSSLVTSVGAEQYF. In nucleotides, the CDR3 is TGTGCCAGCAGCTCACTCGTGACTAGCGTGGGAGCCGAGCAGTACTTC. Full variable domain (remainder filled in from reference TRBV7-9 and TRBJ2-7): DTGVSQNPRHKITKRGQNVTFRCDPISEHNRLYWYRQTLGQGPEFLTYFQNEAQLEKSRLLSDRFSAERPKGSFSTLEIQRTEQGDSAMYLCASSSLVTSVGAEQYFGPGTRLTVT.

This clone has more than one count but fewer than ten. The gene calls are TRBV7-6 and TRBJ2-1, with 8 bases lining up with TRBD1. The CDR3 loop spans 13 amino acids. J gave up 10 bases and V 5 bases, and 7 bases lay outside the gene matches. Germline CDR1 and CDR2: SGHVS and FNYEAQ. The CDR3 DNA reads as TGTGCCAGCAGCCCCCTCGGGACAGGCGAGCAGTTCTTC. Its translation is CASSPLGTGEQFF.